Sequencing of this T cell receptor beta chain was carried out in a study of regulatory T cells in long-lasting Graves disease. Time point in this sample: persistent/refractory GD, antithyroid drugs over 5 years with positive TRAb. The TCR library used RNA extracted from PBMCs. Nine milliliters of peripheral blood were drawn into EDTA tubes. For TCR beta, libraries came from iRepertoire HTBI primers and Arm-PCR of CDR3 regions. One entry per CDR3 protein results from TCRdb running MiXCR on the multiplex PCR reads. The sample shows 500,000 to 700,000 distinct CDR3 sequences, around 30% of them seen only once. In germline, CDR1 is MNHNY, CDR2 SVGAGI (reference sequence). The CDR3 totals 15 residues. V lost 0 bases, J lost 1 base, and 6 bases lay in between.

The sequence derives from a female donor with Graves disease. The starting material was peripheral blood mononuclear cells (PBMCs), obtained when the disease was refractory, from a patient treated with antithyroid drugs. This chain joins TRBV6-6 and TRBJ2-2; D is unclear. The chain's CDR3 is CASSYSQLNTGELFF. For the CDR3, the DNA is TGTGCCAGCAGTTACTCGCAACTGAACACCGGGGAGCTGTTTTTT.